Listed below are T cell receptor beta chains from one sample, sequenced in a study of blood T cell repertoires in COVID-19. The protocol was immunoSEQ multiplex PCR, while the TCRdb copy is restricted to in-frame clones and leaves out a portion. The table includes fewer than 250,000 clones, 80% to 90% detected once. Sequenced: PBMCs or T cells enriched from blood (not recorded which). These receptors were obtained from a woman aged 50 to 65 with acute COVID-19. Both conserved end residues are part of each CDR3. Fields, in order: clone size, D gene, V gene, J gene, CDR3 DNA, CDR3 protein. D genes are given only for firm matches. A row's size may be missing; if present it is once, few, many or a size class.

clone_size: NA; d_call: NA; v_call: TRBV27; j_call: TRBJ2-1; cdr3_nt: TGTGCCAGCAGTTTATGGGTCGGGAATGAGCAGTTCTTC; cdr3_aa: CASSLWVGNEQFF
clone_size: NA; d_call: NA; v_call: TRBV19; j_call: TRBJ2-4; cdr3_nt: TGTGCCAGTAGTCCCCGGGACACATTAGCCAAAAACATTCAGTACTTC; cdr3_aa: CASSPRDTLAKNIQYF
clone_size: NA; d_call: TRBD1; v_call: TRBV10-3; j_call: TRBJ2-1; cdr3_nt: TGTGCCATCAGTAACAGGGGGCGCGGGAGCGGGGAGGGGGGTAGCTCCTACAATGAGCAGTTCTTC; cdr3_aa: CAISNRGRGSGEGGSSYNEQFF
clone_size: NA; d_call: NA; v_call: TRBV10-2; j_call: TRBJ2-2; cdr3_nt: TGCGCCAGCAGTGGGGCGACAGGTTCATTCACCGGGGAGCTGTTTTTT; cdr3_aa: CASSGATGSFTGELFF
clone_size: NA; d_call: TRBD1; v_call: TRBV2; j_call: TRBJ1-5; cdr3_nt: TGTGCCAGCAGGGACGGGGACAGAGTTAGCAATCAGCCCCAGCATTTT; cdr3_aa: CASRDGDRVSNQPQHF
clone_size: NA; d_call: TRBD1; v_call: TRBV9; j_call: TRBJ1-5; cdr3_nt: TGTGCCAGCAGCCCCGGGGACAGGGGGCTTCAGCCCCAGCATTTT; cdr3_aa: CASSPGDRGLQPQHF
clone_size: once; d_call: TRBD1; v_call: TRBV7-8; j_call: TRBJ1-5; cdr3_nt: TGTGCCAGCAGCTTACACAGGGGAAGCAATCAGCCCCAGCATTTT; cdr3_aa: CASSLHRGSNQPQHF
clone_size: NA; d_call: NA; v_call: TRBV7-9; j_call: TRBJ2-7; cdr3_nt: TGTGCCAGCAGCTTAGGAGGCGAGGGCCCAACTTACGAGCAGTACTTC; cdr3_aa: CASSLGGEGPTYEQYF
clone_size: NA; d_call: TRBD2; v_call: TRBV7-2; j_call: TRBJ2-1; cdr3_nt: TGTGCCAGCAGCTCCGGATCCCGAACTAGCGGTTACAATGAGCAGTTCTTC; cdr3_aa: CASSSGSRTSGYNEQFF
clone_size: few; d_call: TRBD1; v_call: TRBV18; j_call: TRBJ2-4; cdr3_nt: TGTGCCAGCTCACCACCGGGACAGAGAAACATTCAGTACTTC; cdr3_aa: CASSPPGQRNIQYF
clone_size: NA; d_call: NA; v_call: TRBV5-5; j_call: TRBJ2-1; cdr3_nt: TGTGCCAGCAGCTTAGGTGGGTCCCGGGGGTATGAGCAGTTCTTC; cdr3_aa: CASSLGGSRGYEQFF
clone_size: NA; d_call: TRBD2; v_call: TRBV6-2/TRBV6-3; j_call: TRBJ2-3; cdr3_nt: TGTGCCAGCAGTTACAGCGGGAGGGCTCAAGGCTTT; cdr3_aa: CASSYSGRAQGF
clone_size: NA; d_call: NA; v_call: TRBV5-4; j_call: TRBJ2-5; cdr3_nt: TGTGCCAGCAGCTTTCAAGGCGGAGAGACCCAGTACTTC; cdr3_aa: CASSFQGGETQYF
clone_size: NA; d_call: TRBD1; v_call: TRBV5-1; j_call: TRBJ1-1; cdr3_nt: TGCGCCAGCAGCGACGGACAGGCGAACACTGAAGCTTTCTTT; cdr3_aa: CASSDGQANTEAFF
clone_size: NA; d_call: TRBD1; v_call: TRBV28; j_call: TRBJ1-5; cdr3_nt: TGTGCCAGCAGTTTAGTGACAGGGGGAGGTCAGCCCCAGCATTTT; cdr3_aa: CASSLVTGGGQPQHF
clone_size: NA; d_call: TRBD2; v_call: TRBV7-9; j_call: TRBJ2-1; cdr3_nt: TGTGCCAGCAGCTTATGGGCGGGGGGGCCAATCAATGAGCAGTTCTTC; cdr3_aa: CASSLWAGGPINEQFF
clone_size: NA; d_call: TRBD2; v_call: TRBV27; j_call: TRBJ2-2; cdr3_nt: TGTGCCAGCAGTTTCCCGGGGGGCGGGAGGGCCGCCGGGGAGCTGTTTTTT; cdr3_aa: CASSFPGGGRAAGELFF
clone_size: NA; d_call: NA; v_call: TRBV28; j_call: TRBJ2-2; cdr3_nt: TGTGCCAGCAGAAACCAGGAGGCCGGGGAGCTGTTTTTT; cdr3_aa: CASRNQEAGELFF
clone_size: NA; d_call: TRBD1; v_call: TRBV6-2/TRBV6-3; j_call: TRBJ1-2; cdr3_nt: TGTGCCAGCAGTTGGGACAGCCTACCCTATGGCTACACCTTC; cdr3_aa: CASSWDSLPYGYTF
clone_size: once; d_call: TRBD1; v_call: TRBV18; j_call: TRBJ2-5; cdr3_nt: TGTGCCAGCTCATCGACAGGGGGCCAAGAGACCCAGTACTTC; cdr3_aa: CASSSTGGQETQYF
clone_size: NA; d_call: TRBD2; v_call: TRBV6-5; j_call: TRBJ2-5; cdr3_nt: TGTGCCAGCAGTTGGGGGGGCCAAGAGACCCAGTACTTC; cdr3_aa: CASSWGGQETQYF
clone_size: NA; d_call: TRBD2; v_call: TRBV6-4; j_call: TRBJ2-1; cdr3_nt: TGTGCCAGCAGTGCCTCTAGCGGGAGATCGAGGTACAATGAGCAGTTCTTC; cdr3_aa: CASSASSGRSRYNEQFF
clone_size: NA; d_call: NA; v_call: TRBV7-3; j_call: TRBJ2-4; cdr3_nt: TGTGCCAGCAGCCCCCTCGAGAGAGCCAAAAACATTCAGTACTTC; cdr3_aa: CASSPLERAKNIQYF
clone_size: NA; d_call: NA; v_call: TRBV4-1; j_call: TRBJ2-7; cdr3_nt: TGCGCCAGCAGCCGGGGGGGCGCGGCCTACGAGCAGTACTTC; cdr3_aa: CASSRGGAAYEQYF
clone_size: NA; d_call: NA; v_call: TRBV19; j_call: TRBJ2-1; cdr3_nt: TGTGCCAGTAGTATGGGGTGGGGCCTTGATGAGCAGTTCTTC; cdr3_aa: CASSMGWGLDEQFF
clone_size: NA; d_call: NA; v_call: TRBV13; j_call: TRBJ1-1; cdr3_nt: TGTGCCAGCAGCTTAAGATGGGCTCCGGAAGCTTTCTTT; cdr3_aa: CASSLRWAPEAFF
clone_size: NA; d_call: NA; v_call: TRBV7-2; j_call: TRBJ2-3; cdr3_nt: TGTGCCAGCAGCTCGGGACCGCCCGGAGCGGGCGGCCAAGATACGCAGTATTTT; cdr3_aa: CASSSGPPGAGGQDTQYF
clone_size: NA; d_call: NA; v_call: TRBV6-6; j_call: TRBJ1-1; cdr3_nt: TGTGCCAGCAGCGCCTCGGGGGGGAACACTGAAGCTTTCTTT; cdr3_aa: CASSASGGNTEAFF
clone_size: NA; d_call: NA; v_call: TRBV28; j_call: TRBJ2-7; cdr3_nt: TGTGCCAGCAGTTTATTTGGGACTTCCTACGAGCAGTACTTC; cdr3_aa: CASSLFGTSYEQYF
clone_size: NA; d_call: NA; v_call: TRBV4-3; j_call: TRBJ2-1; cdr3_nt: TGCGCCAGCAGCCAAGAAGACAGGCGGACTGAGCAGTTCTTC; cdr3_aa: CASSQEDRRTEQFF
clone_size: few; d_call: NA; v_call: TRBV11-2; j_call: TRBJ1-4; cdr3_nt: TGTGCCAGCAGTCCAACCGGACAGTATAATGAAAAACTGTTTTTT; cdr3_aa: CASSPTGQYNEKLFF
clone_size: NA; d_call: NA; v_call: TRBV30; j_call: TRBJ2-3; cdr3_nt: TGTGCCTGGAGTGTACTGGCGGCAGATACGCAGTATTTT; cdr3_aa: CAWSVLAADTQYF
clone_size: NA; d_call: TRBD1; v_call: TRBV30; j_call: TRBJ2-5; cdr3_nt: TGTGCTCGAGCAGGGGGCGAGACCCAGTACTTC; cdr3_aa: CARAGGETQYF
clone_size: NA; d_call: TRBD1; v_call: TRBV28; j_call: TRBJ1-2; cdr3_nt: TGTGCCAGCAGTTTGTTTTCAGGGGGCGAGGACTATGGCTACACCTTC; cdr3_aa: CASSLFSGGEDYGYTF
clone_size: NA; d_call: TRBD1; v_call: TRBV19; j_call: TRBJ2-2; cdr3_nt: TGTGCCAGTAAGCCTGGACAGGGGGCGGGGGAGCTGTTTTTT; cdr3_aa: CASKPGQGAGELFF
clone_size: NA; d_call: NA; v_call: TRBV10-3; j_call: TRBJ2-1; cdr3_nt: TGTGCCATCAGCTCAGGGCGAGGCAATGAGCAGTTCTTC; cdr3_aa: CAISSGRGNEQFF
clone_size: once; d_call: NA; v_call: TRBV29-1; j_call: TRBJ2-1; cdr3_nt: TGCAGCGTTGGTTTCGGTCCAAGCTCCTACAATGAGCAGTTCTTC; cdr3_aa: CSVGFGPSSYNEQFF
clone_size: NA; d_call: NA; v_call: TRBV5-6; j_call: TRBJ1-2; cdr3_nt: TGTGCCAGCACCTCGGGTGGGGCTAGCTACACCTTC; cdr3_aa: CASTSGGASYTF
clone_size: NA; d_call: NA; v_call: TRBV27; j_call: TRBJ2-3; cdr3_nt: TGTGCCAGCAGAAAGGAGGCTAGGCGCTATACGGATACGCAGTATTTT; cdr3_aa: CASRKEARRYTDTQYF
clone_size: NA; d_call: NA; v_call: TRBV5-1; j_call: TRBJ2-5; cdr3_nt: TGCGCCAGCAGCCGGGGGACGAACCAAGAGACCCAGTACTTC; cdr3_aa: CASSRGTNQETQYF
clone_size: NA; d_call: TRBD1; v_call: TRBV27; j_call: TRBJ2-3; cdr3_nt: TGTGCCAGCAGTTTATCGGCGTTAGTCGGGACAGGGGGAACGGATACGCAGTATTTT; cdr3_aa: CASSLSALVGTGGTDTQYF